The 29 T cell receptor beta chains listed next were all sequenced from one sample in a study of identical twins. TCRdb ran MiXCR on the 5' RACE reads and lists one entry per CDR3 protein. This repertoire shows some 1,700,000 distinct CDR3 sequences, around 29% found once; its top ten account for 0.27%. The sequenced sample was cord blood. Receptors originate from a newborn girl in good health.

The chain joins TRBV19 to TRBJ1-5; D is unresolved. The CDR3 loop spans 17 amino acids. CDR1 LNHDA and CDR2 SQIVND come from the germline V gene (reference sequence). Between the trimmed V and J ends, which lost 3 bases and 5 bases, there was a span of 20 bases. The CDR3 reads CASSMRGHANSDQPQHF. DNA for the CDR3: TGTGCCAGTAGTATGAGAGGGCATGCTAACTCCGATCAGCCCCAGCATTTT.

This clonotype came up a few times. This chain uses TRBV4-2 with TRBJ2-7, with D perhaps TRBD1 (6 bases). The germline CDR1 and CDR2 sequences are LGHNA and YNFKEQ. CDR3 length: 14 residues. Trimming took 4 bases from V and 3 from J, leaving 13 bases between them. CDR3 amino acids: CASSLHRARYEQYF. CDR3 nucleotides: TGTGCCAGCAGCCTACACAGGGCCCGCTACGAGCAGTACTTC.

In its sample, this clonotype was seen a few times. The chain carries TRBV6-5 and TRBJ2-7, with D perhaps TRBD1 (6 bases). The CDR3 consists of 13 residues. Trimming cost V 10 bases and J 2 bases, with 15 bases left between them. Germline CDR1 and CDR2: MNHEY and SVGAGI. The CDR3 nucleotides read TGTGCCACACACCGGACAGCACCCTACGAGCAGTACTTC. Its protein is CATHRTAPYEQYF.

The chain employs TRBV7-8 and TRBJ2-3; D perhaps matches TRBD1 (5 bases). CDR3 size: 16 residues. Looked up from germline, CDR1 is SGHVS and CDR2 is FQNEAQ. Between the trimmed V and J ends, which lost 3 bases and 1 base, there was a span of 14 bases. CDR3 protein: CASSFRAGWGTDTQYF. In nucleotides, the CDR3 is TGTGCCAGCAGCTTCAGGGCAGGGTGGGGCACAGATACGCAGTATTTT.

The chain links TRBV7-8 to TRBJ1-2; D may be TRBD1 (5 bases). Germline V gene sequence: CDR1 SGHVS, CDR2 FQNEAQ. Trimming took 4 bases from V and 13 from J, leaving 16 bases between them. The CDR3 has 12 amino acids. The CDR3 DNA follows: TGTGCCAGCAGCTGGGGGGGGAAGGTTTCCACCTTC. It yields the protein CASSWGGKVSTF.

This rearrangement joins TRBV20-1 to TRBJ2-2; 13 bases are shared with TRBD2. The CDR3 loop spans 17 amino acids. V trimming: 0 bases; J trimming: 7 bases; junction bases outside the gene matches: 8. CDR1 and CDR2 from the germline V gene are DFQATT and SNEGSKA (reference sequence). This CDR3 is CSARDFTLAGGRGELFF. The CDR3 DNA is TGCAGTGCTAGAGATTTTACACTAGCGGGAGGGCGCGGGGAGCTGTTTTTT.

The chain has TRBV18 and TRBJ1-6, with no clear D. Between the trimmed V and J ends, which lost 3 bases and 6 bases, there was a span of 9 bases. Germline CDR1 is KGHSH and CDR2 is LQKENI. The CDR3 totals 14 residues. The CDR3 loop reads CASSPSDRNSPLHF. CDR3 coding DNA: TGTGCCAGCTCACCTTCGGACCGTAATTCACCCCTCCACTTT.

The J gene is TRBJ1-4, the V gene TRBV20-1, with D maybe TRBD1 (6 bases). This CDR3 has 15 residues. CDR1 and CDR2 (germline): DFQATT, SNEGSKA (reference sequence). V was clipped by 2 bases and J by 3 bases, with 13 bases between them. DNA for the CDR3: TGCAGTGCTAGATATCCCAGGGGTGCTAATGAAAAACTGTTTTTT. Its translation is CSARYPRGANEKLFF.

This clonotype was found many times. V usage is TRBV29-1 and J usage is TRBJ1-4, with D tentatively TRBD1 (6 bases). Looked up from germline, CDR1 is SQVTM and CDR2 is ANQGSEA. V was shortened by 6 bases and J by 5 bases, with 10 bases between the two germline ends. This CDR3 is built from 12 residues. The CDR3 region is CSVRGPNEKLFF. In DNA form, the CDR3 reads TGCAGCGTCAGGGGCCCGAATGAAAAACTGTTTTTT.

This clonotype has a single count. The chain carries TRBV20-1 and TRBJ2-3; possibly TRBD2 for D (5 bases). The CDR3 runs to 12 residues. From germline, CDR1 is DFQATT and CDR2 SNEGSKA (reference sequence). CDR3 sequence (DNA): TGCAGCGTGCGAGACTACGGAGATACGCAGTATTTT. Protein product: CSVRDYGDTQYF.

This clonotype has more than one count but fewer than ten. The CDR3: CSASQGPGMSSYNEQFF. For the CDR3, the DNA is TGCAGTGCTTCCCAGGGCCCCGGAATGAGCTCCTACAATGAGCAGTTCTTC. The J gene is TRBJ2-1, the V gene TRBV20-1; D may be TRBD1 (5 bases). CDR1 DFQATT and CDR2 SNEGSKA come from the germline V gene (reference sequence). The CDR3 length is 17 residues. V was clipped by 5 bases and J by 0 bases, with 20 bases between them.

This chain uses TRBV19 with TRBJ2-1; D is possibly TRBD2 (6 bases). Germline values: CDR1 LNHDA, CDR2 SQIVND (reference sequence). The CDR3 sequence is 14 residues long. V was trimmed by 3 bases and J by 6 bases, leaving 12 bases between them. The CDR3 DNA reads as TGTGCCAGTAGTATTAGGGGACTGGGCAATGAGCAGTTCTTC. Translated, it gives CASSIRGLGNEQFF.

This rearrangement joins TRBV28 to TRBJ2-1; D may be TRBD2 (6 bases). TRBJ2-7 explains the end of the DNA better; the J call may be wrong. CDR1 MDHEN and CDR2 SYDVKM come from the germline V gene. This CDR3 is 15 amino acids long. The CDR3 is CASSFDGSSYNEQYF. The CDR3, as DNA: TGTGCCAGCAGTTTTGACGGGAGCTCCTACAATGAGCAGTACTTC.

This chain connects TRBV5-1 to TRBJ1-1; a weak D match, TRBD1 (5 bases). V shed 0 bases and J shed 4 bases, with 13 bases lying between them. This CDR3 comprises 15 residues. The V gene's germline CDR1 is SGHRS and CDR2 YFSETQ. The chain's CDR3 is CASSLVGRVTTEAFF. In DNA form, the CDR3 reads TGCGCCAGCAGCTTGGTGGGCAGGGTAACCACTGAAGCTTTCTTT.

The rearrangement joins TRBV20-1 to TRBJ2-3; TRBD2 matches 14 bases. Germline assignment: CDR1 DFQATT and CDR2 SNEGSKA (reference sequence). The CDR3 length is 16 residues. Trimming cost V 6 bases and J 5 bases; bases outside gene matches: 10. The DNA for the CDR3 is TGCAGTGCCCTGGGACTAGCGGGAGTTTCGGTAGATACGCAGTATTTT. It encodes CSALGLAGVSVDTQYF.

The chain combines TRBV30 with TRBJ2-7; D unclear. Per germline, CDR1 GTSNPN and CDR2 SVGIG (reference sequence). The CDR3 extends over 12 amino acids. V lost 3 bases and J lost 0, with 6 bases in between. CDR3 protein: CAWRQNSYEQYF. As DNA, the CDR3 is TGTGCCTGGAGACAAAACTCCTACGAGCAGTACTTC.

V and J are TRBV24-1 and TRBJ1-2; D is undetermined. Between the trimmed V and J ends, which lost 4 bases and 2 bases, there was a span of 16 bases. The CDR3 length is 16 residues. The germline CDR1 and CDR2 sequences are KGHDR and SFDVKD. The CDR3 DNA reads TGTGCCACCAGTGACCCCGCGCATCCCATGAACTATGGCTACACCTTC. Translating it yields CATSDPAHPMNYGYTF.

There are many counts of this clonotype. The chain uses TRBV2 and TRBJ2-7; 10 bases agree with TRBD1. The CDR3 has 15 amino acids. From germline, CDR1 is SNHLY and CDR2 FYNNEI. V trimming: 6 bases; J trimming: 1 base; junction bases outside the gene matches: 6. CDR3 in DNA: TGTGCCAGCAGCGACCGGGACAGGGGATCCTACGAGCAGTACTTC. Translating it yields CASSDRDRGSYEQYF.

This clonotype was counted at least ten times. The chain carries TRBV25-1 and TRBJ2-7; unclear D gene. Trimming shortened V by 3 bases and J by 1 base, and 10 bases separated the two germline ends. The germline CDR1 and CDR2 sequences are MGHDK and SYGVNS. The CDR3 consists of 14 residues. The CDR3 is CASSDPRASYEQYF. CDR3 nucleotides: TGTGCCAGCAGTGACCCCCGGGCATCCTACGAGCAGTACTTC.

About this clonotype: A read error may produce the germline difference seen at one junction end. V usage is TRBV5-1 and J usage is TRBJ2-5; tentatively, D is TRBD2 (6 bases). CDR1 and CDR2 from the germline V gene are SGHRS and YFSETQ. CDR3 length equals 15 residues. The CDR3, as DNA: TGCGCCAGCAACTTGGTCCCGACTAGTCAAGAGACCCAGTACTTC. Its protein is CASNLVPTSQETQYF.

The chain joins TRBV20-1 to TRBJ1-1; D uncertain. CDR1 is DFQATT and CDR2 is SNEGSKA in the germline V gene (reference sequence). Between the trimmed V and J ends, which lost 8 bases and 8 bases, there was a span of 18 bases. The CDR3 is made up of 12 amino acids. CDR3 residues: CSSPRSGIEAFF. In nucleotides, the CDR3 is TGCAGTTCCCCCCGATCCGGGATCGAAGCTTTCTTT.

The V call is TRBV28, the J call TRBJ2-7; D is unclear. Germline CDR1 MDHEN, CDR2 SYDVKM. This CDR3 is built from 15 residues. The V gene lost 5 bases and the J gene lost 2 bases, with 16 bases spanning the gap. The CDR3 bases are TGTGCCAGCAGTCGAGACCCCCCCTATCCCTACGAGCAGTACTTC. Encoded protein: CASSRDPPYPYEQYF.

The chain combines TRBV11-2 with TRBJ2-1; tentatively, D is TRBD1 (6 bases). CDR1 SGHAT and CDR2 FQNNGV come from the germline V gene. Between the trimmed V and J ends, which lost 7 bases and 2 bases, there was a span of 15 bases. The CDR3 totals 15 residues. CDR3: CASIFKGTPYNEQFF. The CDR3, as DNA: TGTGCCAGCATCTTTAAAGGGACACCCTACAATGAGCAGTTCTTC.

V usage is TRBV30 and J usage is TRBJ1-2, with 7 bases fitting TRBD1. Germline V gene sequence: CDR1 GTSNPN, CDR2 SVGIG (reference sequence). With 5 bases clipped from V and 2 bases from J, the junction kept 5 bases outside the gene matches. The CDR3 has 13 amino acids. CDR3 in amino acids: CAWEGAVNYGYTF. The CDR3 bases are TGTGCCTGGGAGGGGGCAGTCAACTATGGCTACACCTTC.

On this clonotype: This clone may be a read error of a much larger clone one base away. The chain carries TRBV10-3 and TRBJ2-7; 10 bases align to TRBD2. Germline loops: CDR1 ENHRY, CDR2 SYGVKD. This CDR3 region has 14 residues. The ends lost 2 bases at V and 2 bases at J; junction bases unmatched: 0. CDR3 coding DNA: TGTGCCATCAGTGAGACTAGCGGGACCTACGAGCAGTACTTC. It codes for CAISETSGTYEQYF.

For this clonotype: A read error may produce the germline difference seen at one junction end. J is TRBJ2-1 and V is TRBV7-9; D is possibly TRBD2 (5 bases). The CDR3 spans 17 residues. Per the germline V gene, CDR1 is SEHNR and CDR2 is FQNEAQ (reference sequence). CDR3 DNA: TGTGCCAGCAGCTTCTCTAGCACTACCCTCTCCTACAATGGGCAGTTCTTC. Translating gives CASSFSSTTLSYNGQFF.

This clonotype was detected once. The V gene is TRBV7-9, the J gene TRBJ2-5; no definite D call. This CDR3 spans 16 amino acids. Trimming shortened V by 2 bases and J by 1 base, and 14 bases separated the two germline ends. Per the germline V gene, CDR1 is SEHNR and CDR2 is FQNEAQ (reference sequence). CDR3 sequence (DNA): TGTGCCAGCAGCTTATCGGCGACCTACCCCCAAGAGACCCAGTACTTC. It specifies CASSLSATYPQETQYF.

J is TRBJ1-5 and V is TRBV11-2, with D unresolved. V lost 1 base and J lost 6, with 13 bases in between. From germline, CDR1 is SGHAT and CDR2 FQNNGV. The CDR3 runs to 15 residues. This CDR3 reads CASSLVGEAGQPQHF. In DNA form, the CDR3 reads TGTGCCAGCAGCTTAGTCGGGGAGGCAGGTCAGCCCCAGCATTTT.

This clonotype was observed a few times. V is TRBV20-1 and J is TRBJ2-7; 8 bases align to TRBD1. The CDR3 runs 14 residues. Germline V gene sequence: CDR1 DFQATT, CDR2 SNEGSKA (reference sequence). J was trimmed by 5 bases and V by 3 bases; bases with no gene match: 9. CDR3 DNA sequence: TGCAGTGCTAGTCGTATCCAGGGGGCTGACGAGCAGTACTTC. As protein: CSASRIQGADEQYF.